The rows below give T cell receptor beta chains drawn from one sample of a study of a mutant IDH1 vaccine in newly diagnosed glioma. The assay was immunoSEQ multiplex PCR, and TCRdb's table has in-frame clones only and misses some. The repertoire holds around 57,000 clones, with around four fifths as singletons. What these receptors recognize is not known. Sequenced material: PBMCs, taken from a glioma patient whose treatment included an IDH1 peptide vaccine. The receptors were sampled from a man aged 25 to 40 with glioma. Both conserved end residues are part of each CDR3. D genes are given only for firm matches. For some rows the clone size is stated as once, few or many, or as a class when expanded; others skip it.

-,TRBD1,TRBJ1-1,16,TRBV19,CASSPRQGGLNTEAFF,TGTGCCAGTAGTCCGAGACAGGGGGGTTTGAACACTGAAGCTTTCTTT
-,-,TRBJ1-2,16,TRBV5-1,CASSPLVREKLYGYTF,TGCGCCAGCAGCCCTTTAGTAAGGGAGAAACTCTATGGCTACACCTTC
-,-,TRBJ2-7,15,TRBV4-1,CASSQEVPGIPQQYF,TGCGCCAGCAGCCAAGAAGTGCCGGGAATTCCGCAGCAGTACTTC
-,-,TRBJ1-6,13,TRBV28,CAHGGGHNSPLHF,TGTGCCCATGGGGGGGGGCATAATTCACCCCTCCACTTT
-,-,TRBJ1-5,16,TRBV4-2,CASSQEGGAVNQPQHF,TGTGCCAGCAGCCAAGAGGGGGGGGCTGTAAATCAGCCCCAGCATTTT
-,-,TRBJ2-2,14,TRBV5-5,CASSLTANTGELFF,TGTGCCAGCAGCCTGACAGCGAACACCGGGGAGCTGTTTTTT
-,-,TRBJ2-7,15,TRBV11-2,CASSLGTRAPYEQYF,TGTGCCAGCAGCTTAGGCACCAGAGCACCCTACGAGCAGTACTTC
few,-,TRBJ1-5,15,TRBV6-6,CASSAGLGGNQPQHF,TGTGCCAGCAGTGCCGGACTGGGTGGCAATCAGCCCCAGCATTTT
few,TRBD1,TRBJ2-2,14,TRBV18,CASSPGTGSGELFF,TGTGCCAGCTCACCGGGGACAGGATCCGGGGAGCTGTTTTTT
once,-,TRBJ1-1,18,TRBV7-8,CASSLARIRAGRGTEAFF,TGTGCCAGCAGCCTCGCCCGTATTCGGGCAGGGAGGGGCACTGAAGCTTTCTTT
-,-,TRBJ1-3,17,TRBV5-1,CASSLAPVGGSGNTIYF,TGCGCCAGCAGCTTGGCCCCGGTCGGGGGCTCTGGAAACACCATATATTTT
-,TRBD2,TRBJ2-2,16,TRBV6-1,CASSDLAGVYTGELFF,TGTGCCAGCAGTGATTTAGCGGGGGTTTACACCGGGGAGCTGTTTTTT
-,TRBD1,TRBJ1-6,15,TRBV7-9,CASSLGDRGNSPLHF,TGTGCCAGCAGCTTAGGGGACAGGGGTAATTCACCCCTCCACTTT
-,-,TRBJ2-3,15,TRBV6-1,CASSDLDRPTDTQYF,TGTGCCAGCAGTGATTTAGACCGGCCCACAGATACGCAGTATTTT
-,TRBD1,TRBJ2-3,17,TRBV13,CASSLGYRGGGTDTQYF,TGTGCCAGCAGCTTAGGGTACAGGGGTGGTGGCACAGATACGCAGTATTTT
-,TRBD1,TRBJ2-7,16,TRBV5-1,CASSLMTGTGLGEQYF,TGCGCCAGCAGCTTGATGACCGGGACAGGGTTGGGGGAGCAGTACTTC
once,-,TRBJ2-5,13,TRBV6-5,CASSSRGEETQYF,TGTGCCAGCAGTTCCCGCGGGGAAGAGACCCAGTACTTC
-,-,TRBJ1-1,15,TRBV10-1,CASSSRSLENTEAFF,TGCGCCAGCAGCTCCCGCTCCCTGGAGAACACTGAAGCTTTCTTT
once,TRBD1,TRBJ1-6,14,TRBV5-1,CASRDRAGNSPLHF,TGCGCCAGCAGAGACAGGGCAGGGAATTCACCCCTCCACTTT
-,TRBD2,TRBJ2-3,15,TRBV11-2,CASSLMAGGTDTQYF,TGTGCCAGCAGCTTAATGGCGGGGGGCACAGATACGCAGTATTTT
few,-,TRBJ1-1,14,TRBV19,CASSMGRGPTGAFF,TGTGCCAGTAGTATGGGCAGGGGACCAACGGGAGCTTTCTTT
-,TRBD2,TRBJ2-5,18,TRBV15,CATSSELAGFSIEETQYF,TGTGCCACCAGTAGTGAGCTAGCGGGGTTCTCCATTGAAGAGACCCAGTACTTC
-,TRBD1,TRBJ2-3,15,TRBV7-2,CASSLQGFSTDTQYF,TGTGCCAGCAGCCTACAGGGGTTTAGCACAGATACGCAGTATTTT
-,-,TRBJ1-3,16,TRBV18,CASSPTSTRSGNTIYF,TGTGCCAGCTCACCAACGTCCACCCGCTCTGGAAACACCATATATTTT
-,-,TRBJ1-1,15,TRBV28,CASSPPGFEGTEAFF,TGTGCCAGCAGTCCCCCCGGGTTCGAGGGAACTGAAGCTTTCTTT
-,-,TRBJ1-5,16,TRBV19,CASSMVVQGQREPQHF,TGTGCCAGTAGTATGGTCGTACAGGGTCAAAGGGAGCCCCAGCATTTT
-,TRBD1,TRBJ1-2,14,TRBV2,CASRDREGGYGYTF,TGTGCCAGCAGAGACAGGGAAGGTGGCTATGGCTACACCTTC
-,-,TRBJ1-2,13,TRBV19,CASSIGSAGGYTF,TGTGCCAGTAGTATAGGCTCAGCGGGGGGCTACACCTTC
few,TRBD1,TRBJ1-2,12,TRBV2,CASTRDSYGYTF,TGTGCCAGCACCCGGGACAGCTATGGCTACACCTTC
few,-,TRBJ1-1,10,TRBV20-1,CSARREEAFF,TGCAGTGCTAGAAGGGAGGAAGCTTTCTTT
-,TRBD2,TRBJ2-3,16,TRBV13,CASSLRAGTATDTQYF,TGTGCCAGCAGCTTAAGAGCGGGGACCGCCACAGATACGCAGTATTTT
-,-,TRBJ1-5,13,TRBV6-6,CASTDNSNQPQHF,TGTGCCAGCACGGACAACTCCAATCAGCCCCAGCATTTT
-,-,TRBJ1-3,13,TRBV5-5,CASSPGSGNTIYF,TGTGCCAGCAGCCCGGGGTCAGGAAACACCATATATTTT
-,-,TRBJ1-2,20,TRBV28,CASSLYYLQTGELTNYGYTF,TGTGCCAGCAGTTTGTACTACCTCCAGACAGGAGAACTTACTAACTATGGCTACACCTTC